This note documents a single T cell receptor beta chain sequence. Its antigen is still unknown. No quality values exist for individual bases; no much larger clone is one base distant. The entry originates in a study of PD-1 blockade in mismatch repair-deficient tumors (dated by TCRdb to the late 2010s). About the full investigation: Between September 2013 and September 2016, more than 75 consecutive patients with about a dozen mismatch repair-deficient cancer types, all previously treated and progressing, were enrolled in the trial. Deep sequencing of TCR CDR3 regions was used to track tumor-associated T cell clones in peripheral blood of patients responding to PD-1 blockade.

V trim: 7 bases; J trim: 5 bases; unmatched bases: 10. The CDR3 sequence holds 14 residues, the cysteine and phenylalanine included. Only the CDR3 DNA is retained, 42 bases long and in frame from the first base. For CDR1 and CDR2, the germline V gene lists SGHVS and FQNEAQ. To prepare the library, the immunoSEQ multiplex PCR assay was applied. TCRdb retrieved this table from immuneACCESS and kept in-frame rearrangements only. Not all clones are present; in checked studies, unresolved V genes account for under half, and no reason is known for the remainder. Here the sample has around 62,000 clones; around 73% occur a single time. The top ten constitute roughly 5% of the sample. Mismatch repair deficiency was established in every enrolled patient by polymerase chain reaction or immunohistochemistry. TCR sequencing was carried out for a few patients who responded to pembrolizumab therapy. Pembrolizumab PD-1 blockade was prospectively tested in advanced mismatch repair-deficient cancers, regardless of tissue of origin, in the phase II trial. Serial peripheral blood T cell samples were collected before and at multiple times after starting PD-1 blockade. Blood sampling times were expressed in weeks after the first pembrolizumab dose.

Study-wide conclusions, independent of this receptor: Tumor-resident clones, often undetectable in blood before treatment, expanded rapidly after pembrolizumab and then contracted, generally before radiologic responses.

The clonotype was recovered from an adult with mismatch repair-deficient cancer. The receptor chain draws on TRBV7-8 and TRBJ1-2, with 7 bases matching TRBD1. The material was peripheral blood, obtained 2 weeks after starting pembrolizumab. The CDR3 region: CASTPDRPTYGYTF. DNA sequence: TGTGCCAGCACCCCGGACAGGCCCACGTATGGCTACACCTTC.